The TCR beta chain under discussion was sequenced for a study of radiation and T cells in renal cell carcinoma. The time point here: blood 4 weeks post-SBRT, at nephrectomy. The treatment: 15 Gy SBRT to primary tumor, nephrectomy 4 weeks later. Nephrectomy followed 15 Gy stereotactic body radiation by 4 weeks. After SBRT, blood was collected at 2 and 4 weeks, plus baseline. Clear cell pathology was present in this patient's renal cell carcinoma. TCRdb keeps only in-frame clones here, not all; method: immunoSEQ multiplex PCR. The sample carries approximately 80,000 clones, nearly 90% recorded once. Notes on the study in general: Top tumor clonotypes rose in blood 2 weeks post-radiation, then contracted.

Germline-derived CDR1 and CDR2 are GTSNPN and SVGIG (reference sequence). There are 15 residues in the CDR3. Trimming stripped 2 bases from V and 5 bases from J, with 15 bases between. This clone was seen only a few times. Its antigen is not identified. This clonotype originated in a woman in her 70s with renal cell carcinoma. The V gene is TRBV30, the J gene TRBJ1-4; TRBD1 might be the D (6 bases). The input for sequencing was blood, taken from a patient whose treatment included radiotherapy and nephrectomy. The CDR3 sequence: CAWSRAGASNEKLFF. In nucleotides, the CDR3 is TGTGCCTGGAGTAGGGCAGGGGCGTCGAATGAAAAACTGTTTTTT.